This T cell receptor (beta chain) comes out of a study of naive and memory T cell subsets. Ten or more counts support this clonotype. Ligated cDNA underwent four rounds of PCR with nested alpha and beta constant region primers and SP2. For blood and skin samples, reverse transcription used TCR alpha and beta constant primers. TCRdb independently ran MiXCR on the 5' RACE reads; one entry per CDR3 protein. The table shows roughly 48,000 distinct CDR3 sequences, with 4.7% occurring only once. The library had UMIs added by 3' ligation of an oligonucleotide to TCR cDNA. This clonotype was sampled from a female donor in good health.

The CDR3 sequence: CSARSGSSYNEQFF. The CDR3, as DNA: TGCAGTGCTAGGAGCGGGAGCTCCTACAATGAGCAGTTCTTC. The chain joins TRBV20-1 to TRBJ2-1; 8 nucleotides align to TRBD2. The V gene end was trimmed by 3 bases and the J gene end by 0 bases; junction bases not matched to a gene: 1. The CDR3 is made up of 14 amino acids. The V gene's germline CDR1 is DFQATT and CDR2 SNEGSKA (reference sequence).